This T cell receptor (beta chain) stems from a study of shared clonotypes between healthy human individuals. Study-level results: About 5.2% was the fraction of naive CD4 clonotypes found shared across a few donors.

Only one count was recorded for this clone. The target antigen is unknown. Germline V gives CDR1 SGHDT, CDR2 YYEEEE. V was clipped by 3 bases and J by 2 bases, with 9 bases between them. The CDR3 sequence is 13 residues long. Each cell subset's genomic DNA was divided evenly among several immunoSEQ plates. Under the authors' procedure: Sequence data from immunoSEQ were junction-only and lacked quality scores; consequently, filtering differed. The repertoire was sequenced with immunoSEQ multiplex PCR; TCRdb's copy has only in-frame clones and lacks some. The V and J calls and clone size come from that table; D and trimming were worked out from the DNA. The sample includes more than 2 million clones, about 95% seen only once; the top ten take 1.1%. Positive CCR7 selection of CD45RO-negative cells yielded the naive CD8 cells, and terminally differentiated effector memory CD45RA+ cells were excluded. The donor population consisted of healthy HIV-negative adults with no recent acute infections or vaccinations.

The receptor's source is a man between 18 and 35 years old in good health. V is TRBV5-6 and J is TRBJ2-7; D is perhaps TRBD2 (6 bases). The sample was naive CD8+ T cells sorted from blood. The CDR3 protein is CASSWRDPYEQYF. In DNA, the CDR3 is TGTGCCAGCAGCTGGCGGGACCCCTACGAGCAGTACTTC.